A single sample gave rise to the 6 T cell receptor beta chains below, sequenced in a study of blood T cell repertoires in COVID-19. Profiling relied on immunoSEQ multiplex PCR, and the TCRdb table lists in-frame clones only, not all of them. The data show under 200,000 clones, with about 86% seen just once and around 0.76% held by the top ten. Sequencing input: peripheral blood. These receptors originate from a woman in her 70s with acute or convalescent COVID-19.

The J gene is TRBJ2-5, the V gene TRBV21-1; the DNA was not compared with TRBD1, the D call given in the table. TRBV21-1 is flagged as a pseudogene. The length of the CDR3 is 15 residues. The CDR3 nucleotides read TGTGCCAGCAGCGCCAACAGGGGGCGAGGAGAGACCCAGTACTTC. It encodes CASSANRGRGETQYF.

The CDR3 DNA reads as TGCAGCGCCGCTCGGACAGGGGGACCAAATGAGCAGTTCTTC. It specifies CSAARTGGPNEQFF. This chain uses TRBV29-1 with TRBJ2-1; 10 bases line up with TRBD1. Germline CDR1 reads SQVTM; CDR2 reads ANQGSEA. V was pared by 7 bases and J by 7 bases, with 10 bases of the junction left unmatched. The CDR3 contains 14 residues.

This clone turned up a few times. The chain carries TRBV5-1 and TRBJ2-3, with a weak D call TRBD1 (6 bases). The CDR3 has 15 amino acids. V lost 4 bases, J lost 0 bases, and 12 bases lay in between. From germline, CDR1 is SGHRS and CDR2 YFSETQ. The DNA of the CDR3 is TGCGCCAGCAGCCTGGGGGCTAGCAGCACAGATACGCAGTATTTT. Amino acid sequence: CASSLGASSTDTQYF. The full variable domain, rest sourced from reference TRBV5-1 and TRBJ2-3, is KAGVTQTPRYLIKTRGQQVTLSCSPISGHRSVSWYQQTPGQGLQFLFEYFSETQRNKGNFPGRFSGRQFSNSRSEMNVSTLELGDSALYLCASSLGASSTDTQYFGPGTRLTVL.

The chain carries TRBV2 and TRBJ1-5; 10 bases fit TRBD1. Germline V gene sequence: CDR1 SNHLY, CDR2 FYNNEI. The CDR3 extends over 17 amino acids. Germline trimming cut 2 bases from V and 6 bases from J; bases unmatched to any gene: 10. In DNA form, the CDR3 reads TGTGCCAGCAGTGAACACCCGCGGACAGGGGGGGTTCAGCCCCAGCATTTT. It specifies CASSEHPRTGGVQPQHF.

The V gene is TRBV20-1, the J gene TRBJ1-1; D not resolved. There are 8 residues in the CDR3. Trimming left V 7 bases short and J 7 bases short, with 4 bases between. CDR1 DFQATT and CDR2 SNEGSKA come from the germline V gene (reference sequence). CDR3 coding DNA: TGCAGTGGCGGTGAAGCTTTCTTT. Amino acid sequence: CSGGEAFF.

The J gene is TRBJ1-2, the V gene TRBV25-1; no clear D gene. This CDR3 contains 13 residues. The germline CDR1 and CDR2 sequences are MGHDK and SYGVNS. The V end lost 8 bases, the J end lost 6 bases, and 16 bases lay between the germline ends. CDR3 protein: CASSRRERDGYTF. As DNA, the CDR3 is TGTGCCAGCTCACGGAGGGAGAGAGATGGCTACACCTTC.